This T cell receptor (beta chain) originates from a study of cytomegalovirus exposure and HLA in healthy donors. Findings of the study overall: In a later analysis, HLA-associated TCR beta chains were more clonally expanded than equally common others. As immune exposure information, only CMV serostatus was available. A reported reduction in N-insertions relative to the roughly 610-donor mean was seen in an Asian-associated ancestry cluster in a later analysis.

The PCR ran on 60 Vbeta and 13 Jbeta primers. Produced via immunoSEQ multiplex PCR; TCRdb's table is partial and in-frame only. This table has some 160,000 clones, over 70% appearing once. Concerning this clone itself: Its antigen is not identified.

Germline V CDR1 and CDR2: LNHNV, YYDKDF (reference sequence). The CDR3 contains 16 residues. V lost 1 base, J lost 8 bases, and 8 bases stayed unmatched. The specimen was PBMCs. This receptor was obtained from a woman aged 35 to 49 in good health and CMV-seronegative. The chain is built from TRBV15 and TRBJ2-2; 9 nucleotides line up with TRBD1. CDR3 residues: CATSRGRTGAGGELFF. For the CDR3, the DNA is TGTGCCACCAGCAGAGGGCGGACAGGGGCAGGAGGGGAGCTGTTTTTT.